This record covers a single TCR beta chain. Its antigen is still unknown. The PCR had 60 Vbeta and 13 Jbeta primers. TCRdb keeps only in-frame clones here, not all; method: immunoSEQ multiplex PCR. This sample has 150,000 to 200,000 clones, with approximately 81% found just once. The CDR3 runs 15 residues. The trim removed 0 bases at V and 6 bases at J, leaving 8 bases unmatched. CDR1 and CDR2 (germline): SGHRS, YFSETQ. The source of the sample is a study of cytomegalovirus exposure and HLA in healthy donors. Study conclusions and caveats: CMV serostatus stood as the only immune exposure information on hand.

What was sequenced was PBMCs. This clonotype was obtained from a woman aged 45-65 years in good health and CMV-seronegative. The chain couples TRBV5-1 to TRBJ2-7, with 8 bases that match TRBD2. CDR3 nucleotide sequence: TGCGCCAGCAGCTTGGCTCAGCTTAGCGGGGCCGAGCAGTACTTC. This gives the protein CASSLAQLSGAEQYF.